Listed below are T cell receptor beta chains from one sample, sequenced in a study of early T cells in non-severe SARS-CoV-2 infection. TCRdb analysed the 5' RACE reads with MiXCR anew, one entry per CDR3 protein. In the table there are 95,000 to 100,000 distinct CDR3 sequences, approximately 9.9% of which are singletons. The material sequenced was whole blood. The origin of the receptors is an adult who was a healthcare worker with PCR-confirmed SARS-CoV-2 infection or an uninfected control (not recorded which). Each CDR3 is given with its conserved first and last residue. The D gene is left open where the match is weak. Rows may omit the clone size; those that give it use once, few, many or a size class.

j_gene: TRBJ2-7
v_gene: TRBV7-6
abundance: .
d_gene: .
CDR3nt: TGTGCCAGCAGCTTAGAAGATTGGGGCTACGAGCAGTACTTC
CDR3aa: CASSLEDWGYEQYF

j_gene: TRBJ2-5
v_gene: TRBV11-3
abundance: many
d_gene: .
CDR3nt: TGTGCCAGCAGCTTATCAGACCACCAAGAGACCCAGTACTTC
CDR3aa: CASSLSDHQETQYF

j_gene: TRBJ1-5
v_gene: TRBV27
abundance: many
d_gene: .
CDR3nt: TGTGCCAGCAGTAGAGAAGCAGGTTTTGACAATCAGCCCCAGCATTTT
CDR3aa: CASSREAGFDNQPQHF

j_gene: TRBJ1-6
v_gene: TRBV2
abundance: few
d_gene: .
CDR3nt: TGTGCCAGCGCCAGGGTCTTTAATTCACCCCTCCACTTT
CDR3aa: CASARVFNSPLHF

j_gene: TRBJ2-7
v_gene: TRBV10-3
abundance: .
d_gene: .
CDR3nt: TGTGCCATCAGTGATGTAAGGAAACCTTCCTACGAGCAGTACTTC
CDR3aa: CAISDVRKPSYEQYF

j_gene: TRBJ2-7
v_gene: TRBV5-1
abundance: few
d_gene: TRBD2
CDR3nt: TGCGCCGTCCGGCGGGGGAACGAGCAGTACTTC
CDR3aa: CAVRRGNEQYF

j_gene: TRBJ2-3
v_gene: TRBV29-1
abundance: many
d_gene: TRBD2
CDR3nt: TGCAGCGTTTCATCGACTAGCGGGAGGACAGATACGCAGTATTTT
CDR3aa: CSVSSTSGRTDTQYF

j_gene: TRBJ1-4
v_gene: TRBV7-2
abundance: .
d_gene: .
CDR3nt: TGTGCCAGCAGCTTAGAGGGAATGCTTAAAGAAAAACTGTTTTTT
CDR3aa: CASSLEGMLKEKLFF

j_gene: TRBJ1-1
v_gene: TRBV6-2/TRBV6-3
abundance: .
d_gene: TRBD1
CDR3nt: TGTGCCAGCAGACAACCGACAGGGACCGAAGCTTTCTTT
CDR3aa: CASRQPTGTEAFF

j_gene: TRBJ1-1
v_gene: TRBV29-1
abundance: many
d_gene: .
CDR3nt: TGCAGCGTTACGATTGGGTTGAACACTGAAGCTTTCTTT
CDR3aa: CSVTIGLNTEAFF

j_gene: TRBJ1-1
v_gene: TRBV29-1
abundance: many
d_gene: .
CDR3nt: TGCAGCGTTGGTTCGGACACTAAAAACACTGAAGCTTTCTTT
CDR3aa: CSVGSDTKNTEAFF

j_gene: TRBJ2-7
v_gene: TRBV5-1
abundance: many
d_gene: .
CDR3nt: TGCGCCAGCAGCTTGAATACCAACGAGCAGTACTTC
CDR3aa: CASSLNTNEQYF

j_gene: TRBJ1-5
v_gene: TRBV24-1
abundance: many
d_gene: .
CDR3nt: TGTGCCACCAGTGGGGACGGCAATCAGCCCCAGCATTTT
CDR3aa: CATSGDGNQPQHF

j_gene: TRBJ2-5
v_gene: TRBV20-1
abundance: many
d_gene: TRBD1
CDR3nt: TGCAGTGCTAAGCGGACAGGGAAAGAGACCCAGTACTTC
CDR3aa: CSAKRTGKETQYF

j_gene: TRBJ2-7
v_gene: TRBV29-1
abundance: .
d_gene: .
CDR3nt: TGCAGCGTTTCGAGCTCCTACGAGCAGTACTTC
CDR3aa: CSVSSSYEQYF

j_gene: TRBJ2-7
v_gene: TRBV28
abundance: .
d_gene: .
CDR3nt: TGTGCCAGCAGAGCCCACAGGGATACCTACGAGCAGTACTTC
CDR3aa: CASRAHRDTYEQYF

j_gene: TRBJ1-2
v_gene: TRBV5-6
abundance: many
d_gene: .
CDR3nt: TGTGCCAGCAGCTCAACGGACAGAGATAACTATGGCTACACCTTC
CDR3aa: CASSSTDRDNYGYTF

j_gene: TRBJ2-1
v_gene: TRBV5-1
abundance: many
d_gene: TRBD1
CDR3nt: TGCGCCAGCAGCTTGGGGGGACAGGGTACATTAAGTGAGCAGTTCTTC
CDR3aa: CASSLGGQGTLSEQFF

j_gene: TRBJ2-3
v_gene: TRBV10-1
abundance: .
d_gene: TRBD2
CDR3nt: TGCGCCAGCAGTGAGTCTTCGACTAGCGGGAGGGCCGGACCCACAGATACGCAGTATTTT
CDR3aa: CASSESSTSGRAGPTDTQYF

j_gene: TRBJ2-1
v_gene: TRBV6-5
abundance: many
d_gene: .
CDR3nt: TGTGCCAGCAGCCCCGGCCAGGTCTCCTACAATGAGCAGTTCTTC
CDR3aa: CASSPGQVSYNEQFF

j_gene: TRBJ1-1
v_gene: TRBV29-1
abundance: .
d_gene: .
CDR3nt: TGCAGCGTTGGCCCCTGGACGAACACTGAAGCTTTCTTT
CDR3aa: CSVGPWTNTEAFF

j_gene: TRBJ2-3
v_gene: TRBV5-6
abundance: .
d_gene: .
CDR3nt: TGTGCCAGCAGCTTAAGACAGAGAACAGATACGCAGTATTTT
CDR3aa: CASSLRQRTDTQYF

j_gene: TRBJ1-1
v_gene: TRBV29-1
abundance: .
d_gene: TRBD1
CDR3nt: TGCAGCATATCAAAGGGGGCTGGCACTGAAGCTTTCTTT
CDR3aa: CSISKGAGTEAFF

j_gene: TRBJ2-7
v_gene: TRBV18
abundance: many
d_gene: .
CDR3nt: TGTGCCAGCTCACCACGAACGGGGGAGCAGTACTTC
CDR3aa: CASSPRTGEQYF

j_gene: TRBJ2-3
v_gene: TRBV7-2
abundance: many
d_gene: TRBD2
CDR3nt: TGTGCCAGCAGCTCGGGACTAGCGGGGGGCCTGGCAGATACGCAGTATTTT
CDR3aa: CASSSGLAGGLADTQYF

j_gene: TRBJ2-7
v_gene: TRBV5-1
abundance: .
d_gene: TRBD1
CDR3nt: TGCGCCAGCAGCCCAGGGGACAGTTTCTACGAGCAGTACTTC
CDR3aa: CASSPGDSFYEQYF

j_gene: TRBJ2-3
v_gene: TRBV18
abundance: few
d_gene: .
CDR3nt: TGTGCCAGCTCTCTCCCGGGACGGAGACTCCAAGATACGCAGTATTTT
CDR3aa: CASSLPGRRLQDTQYF

j_gene: TRBJ1-6
v_gene: TRBV5-1
abundance: few
d_gene: TRBD1
CDR3nt: TGCGCCAGCACCGACAGGGACTCCTATAATTCACCCCTCCACTTT
CDR3aa: CASTDRDSYNSPLHF

j_gene: TRBJ2-5
v_gene: TRBV7-2
abundance: .
d_gene: .
CDR3nt: TGTGCCAGCAGCTTAATCTCCCAAGGAGGGGCCCAAGAGACCCAGTACTTC
CDR3aa: CASSLISQGGAQETQYF

j_gene: TRBJ1-1
v_gene: TRBV3-1
abundance: many
d_gene: .
CDR3nt: TGTGCCAGCAGCCAAGAACGGATGACCCTCGTCCCCTTAATGAACACTGAAGCTTTCTTT
CDR3aa: CASSQERMTLVPLMNTEAFF

j_gene: TRBJ2-2
v_gene: TRBV12-3/TRBV12-4
abundance: many
d_gene: TRBD2
CDR3nt: TGTGCCAGCAGTCCCCGGGGGGGCCTGAACACCGGGGAGCTGTTTTTT
CDR3aa: CASSPRGGLNTGELFF

j_gene: TRBJ2-2
v_gene: TRBV7-6
abundance: few
d_gene: TRBD2
CDR3nt: TGTGCCAGCAGCCCGGGGACTAGCGTGAACACCGGGGAGCTGTTTTTT
CDR3aa: CASSPGTSVNTGELFF

j_gene: TRBJ1-1
v_gene: TRBV4-2
abundance: many
d_gene: TRBD1
CDR3nt: TGTGCCAGCAGCCAAGATCCCGGGACAGGGGGCACTGAAGCTTTCTTT
CDR3aa: CASSQDPGTGGTEAFF

j_gene: TRBJ1-6
v_gene: TRBV28
abundance: few
d_gene: TRBD1
CDR3nt: TGTGCCAGCAGACACCCGGACAGGGTTAATTCACCCCTCCACTTT
CDR3aa: CASRHPDRVNSPLHF

j_gene: TRBJ2-1
v_gene: TRBV3-1
abundance: .
d_gene: .
CDR3nt: TGTGCCAGCAGCCTACTCCCGTACAATGAGCAGTTCTTC
CDR3aa: CASSLLPYNEQFF

j_gene: TRBJ2-3
v_gene: TRBV7-2
abundance: few
d_gene: TRBD1
CDR3nt: TGTGCCAGCGTTAAAACAGGGGGCCGGGCAGATACGCAGTATTTT
CDR3aa: CASVKTGGRADTQYF

j_gene: TRBJ1-1
v_gene: TRBV5-8
abundance: few
d_gene: TRBD1
CDR3nt: TGTGCCAGCATCTGGGACAGGGGGCGACGGGCTGAAGCTTTCTTT
CDR3aa: CASIWDRGRRAEAFF

j_gene: TRBJ1-2
v_gene: TRBV2
abundance: .
d_gene: .
CDR3nt: TGTGCCAGCAGCTGGGGGCAGAAGAACTATGGCTACACCTTC
CDR3aa: CASSWGQKNYGYTF

j_gene: TRBJ2-3
v_gene: TRBV20-1
abundance: few
d_gene: .
CDR3nt: TGCAGTGCTAGAGCGGACGAATCAAGCACAGATACGCAGTATTTT
CDR3aa: CSARADESSTDTQYF

j_gene: TRBJ2-1
v_gene: TRBV3-1
abundance: .
d_gene: .
CDR3nt: TGTGCCAGCAGCCAAGAAATCTTGGCGGGGGCCTCCTACAATGAGCAGTTCTTC
CDR3aa: CASSQEILAGASYNEQFF

j_gene: TRBJ2-1
v_gene: TRBV7-9
abundance: .
d_gene: TRBD1
CDR3nt: TGTGCCAGCACCCTCTCAGGGGGCTCCTACAATGAGCAGTTCTTC
CDR3aa: CASTLSGGSYNEQFF

j_gene: TRBJ1-1
v_gene: TRBV13
abundance: few
d_gene: TRBD1
CDR3nt: TGTGCCAGCAGCTTCCCTCTTCCCGGGACAGGGGGCAAGGTCGTAAACACTGAAGCTTTCTTT
CDR3aa: CASSFPLPGTGGKVVNTEAFF

j_gene: TRBJ2-5
v_gene: TRBV6-6
abundance: .
d_gene: TRBD1
CDR3nt: TGTGCCAGCAGGCCGGACAGGGGGCAAGAGACCCAGTACTTC
CDR3aa: CASRPDRGQETQYF

j_gene: TRBJ2-4
v_gene: TRBV28
abundance: .
d_gene: TRBD2
CDR3nt: TGTGCCAGCAGCCCCCCCGGGAGGCCAGCCAAAAACATTCAGTACTTC
CDR3aa: CASSPPGRPAKNIQYF

j_gene: TRBJ2-7
v_gene: TRBV6-5
abundance: few
d_gene: .
CDR3nt: TGTGCCAGTTCTACAGGGAGGGGGGCCTACGAGCAGTACTTC
CDR3aa: CASSTGRGAYEQYF

j_gene: TRBJ1-1
v_gene: TRBV20-1
abundance: .
d_gene: .
CDR3nt: TGCAGTGCTAGAGATAACCAGGGAACCCGTCAGGCTTTCTTT
CDR3aa: CSARDNQGTRQAFF

j_gene: TRBJ1-2
v_gene: TRBV9
abundance: few
d_gene: TRBD1
CDR3nt: TGTGCCAGCAGCATGAACAGGGGTCCCTCCTATGGCTACACCTTC
CDR3aa: CASSMNRGPSYGYTF

j_gene: TRBJ2-7
v_gene: TRBV28
abundance: few
d_gene: .
CDR3nt: TGTGCCAGCAGGACAGGACTGCGGGAGCAGTACTTC
CDR3aa: CASRTGLREQYF